The entry below gives a single TCR beta chain sequence along with its context. This clonotype showed up many times. Base quality data are lacking; no much larger clone is found one base away. CDR1 and CDR2, looked up from the germline V gene, are SNHLY and FYNNEI. The CDR3 measures 15 amino acids from cysteine to phenylalanine. Here the CDR3 DNA is all that survives: 45 bases in frame from base 1. The junction shows trimming of 6 bases on V and 7 bases on J, plus 21 bases between the germline ends. In blood, tetramer-binding CD4+ effector-memory gut-homing T cells were gated as CD3+, CD45RA-, CD62L- and integrin beta7+, with lineage markers excluded. Patients with treated celiac disease who followed a gluten-free diet went through a 14-day oral dietary gluten challenge so that recall of gluten-specific T cells could be studied. An Aria II cell sorter was used to sort cells as single cells, and also in bulk when tetramer-positive cells were relatively plentiful. Peripheral blood mononuclear cells were isolated using Ficoll density gradient centrifugation and were cryopreserved prior to staining. Before tetramer-binding CD4+ T cells were sorted, thawed cells were stained with a pool of PE-conjugated HLA-DQ:gluten tetramers presenting immunodominant gluten epitopes. After staining with HLA-DQ:gluten tetramers, blood samples were enriched using a tetramer-based method.

This entry is derived from a study of T cells during gluten challenge in celiac disease (dated by TCRdb to 2015 to 2018). In terms of the full investigation: Paired single-cell TCR sequencing was performed for several challenge participants showing a significant rise in HLA-DQ:gluten tetramer-binding T cells. During the challenge, blood was drawn at baseline, day 6 and day 14, while duodenal biopsies were taken at baseline and day 14. Single-cell libraries were sequenced paired-end 250 bp and bulk libraries paired-end 300 bp on the Illumina MiSeq.

Library prep was done by single-cell sequencing. The run used an Illumina MiSeq. Three nested PCRs using multiplexed primers that cover all TRA and TRB V genes were used to amplify paired single-cell TCR-alpha and TCR-beta sequences. In the authors' own workflow: Selected pRESTO steps were used to preprocess the reads, and IMGT/HighV-QUEST was used to assign V, D, J genes and CDR3 junctions. A single cell was kept only if the cell was a valid singleton with no more than three chains, each backed by 100 or more reads. A clonotype was defined by identical paired TCR-alpha/beta nucleotide sequences, and sharing across patients of only 0.2% pointed to negligible cross-contamination. Repertoire diversity was estimated with an undersampling-corrected Shannon index in samples with more than 20 cells. The public sequencing data were trimmed at Q25 with fastp and processed into clonotypes with MiXCR by TCRdb, which kept only in-frame beta chains. Every distinct CDR3 protein forms one entry, paired with its most common genes and DNA. The V and J calls here are based on TCRdb, not the publication. The table for this sample lists 300 to 400 distinct CDR3 sequences; 23% of them were counted only once. The ten largest account for around 50% of the sample.

General findings and caveats noted by the study authors: Gluten-specific T cells in the circulation reached a peak on day 6, and the day-6 repertoire appeared to be made up largely of expanded preexisting memory clonotypes. Clonal expansion rose on day 6, as shown by reduced sample-corrected Shannon diversity of circulating gluten-specific T cells. Across the 7 patients, 12-44% of single-cell TCR-alpha/beta clonotypes seen at the latest time point had also been present at baseline, compared with about 52-55% in the bulk data.

The source was gluten-specific CD4+ T cells sorted from blood using tetramers, collected at baseline or on day 6, 14 or 28 of gluten challenge (not recorded which). This TCR was recovered from a female donor with celiac disease. In this chain, TRBV2 is recombined with TRBJ1-2; TRBD1 might be the D gene, on 5 matching bases. The CDR3 protein sequence reads: CASRKDGAVGGGYTF. The DNA sequence is as follows: TGTGCCAGCAGGAAGGACGGGGCTGTGGGGGGTGGCTACACCTTC.